This TCR beta chain came from a study of CD4 T cell repertoires in COVID-19. The overall study: Relabeled CFSE-low cells, IL-2-expanded for roughly ten days, met spikes from other coronaviruses. Regarding the study as a whole: In SARS-CoV and/or HKU1 spike cultures, between roughly 6 and 26% of SARS-CoV-2 clonotypes reappeared. Two or all three memory subsets shared several highly expanded SARS-CoV-2-reactive clonotypes.

Sequenced by immunoSEQ multiplex PCR; TCRdb stores in-frame clones only, minus some. In the table there are 7,000 to 8,500 clones, roughly 80% of which are singletons. These memory T cells were uncultured and sequenced directly after ex vivo isolation. With regard to this clone: Its target is unknown.

Germline-derived CDR1 and CDR2 are SSHAT and FNYEAQ (reference sequence). V gave up 6 bases and J gave up 9 bases; unmatched junction bases: 11. The length of the CDR3 is 14 residues. The sequencing used effector memory CD4+ T cells from blood, collected before the COVID-19 pandemic. The source of this sequence is a human donor who had COVID-19. The chain is built from TRBV7-7 and TRBJ2-1, with 7 bases fitting TRBD1. The CDR3 loop is CASSLYRGESEQFF. CDR3 nucleotide sequence: TGTGCCAGCAGTCTCTACAGGGGAGAGAGTGAGCAGTTCTTC.